Each of the 19 T cell receptor beta chains below was sequenced from the same sample in a study of T cell repertoires in cytomegalovirus infection. The antigens for these receptors are not known. TCRdb analysed the reads with MiXCR anew, one entry per CDR3 protein. The sample holds hundreds of thousands of distinct CDR3 sequences; roughly 31% are singletons and the top ten take over 10%. The material sequenced was cultured CD8+ T cells from PBMCs, taken from culture after CMV antigen stimulation. These receptors were obtained from a human donor in good health (CMV status not recorded). Some clones in this sample may be carry-over from other donors' samples.

V usage is TRBV7-2 and J usage is TRBJ2-1; 11 nucleotides line up with TRBD2. V lost 7 bases and J lost 4; bases outside the gene matches: 18. The CDR3 covers 19 residues. The germline gives CDR1 SGHTA, CDR2 FQGNSA. CDR3 DNA sequence: TGTGCCAGCAACTTGTCTAGCGGGCTAGCGGGGGGATTTTACAATGAGCAGTTCTTC. It encodes CASNLSSGLAGGFYNEQFF.

The chain has TRBV12-3 or TRBV12-4 and TRBJ2-7; TRBD2 agrees at 7 bases. V shed 3 bases and J 6 bases; nucleotides not matched to a gene: 8. The CDR3 totals 14 residues. The chain's CDR3 is CASSFSSGSLEQYV. DNA of the CDR3: TGTGCCAGCAGTTTTTCTAGCGGTTCCCTCGAGCAGTACGTC.

The chain employs TRBV20-1 and TRBJ1-1, with TRBD1 matching 9 bases. CDR1 is DFQATT, CDR2 SNEGSKA, per germline (reference sequence). J was trimmed by 1 base and V by 0 bases; bases with no gene match: 9. The CDR3 runs to 17 residues. The chain's CDR3 is CSARDGGTGIKNTEAFF. The CDR3 DNA sequence: TGCAGTGCTAGAGATGGGGGGACAGGGATCAAGAACACTGAAGCTTTCTTT.

The V call is TRBV15, the J call TRBJ1-2, with 8 positions matching TRBD1. Germline lookup yields CDR1 LNHNV and CDR2 YYDKDF (reference sequence). The length of the CDR3 is 17 residues. J lost 5 bases, V lost 6 bases, and 17 bases had no gene match. This CDR3 is CATRNRDRRGLGYGYTF. The CDR3 nucleotides read TGTGCCACCAGGAACCGGGACAGGAGGGGACTAGGGTATGGCTACACCTTC.

The chain employs TRBV12-3 or TRBV12-4 and TRBJ1-1; D perhaps matches TRBD1 (5 bases). The CDR3 is made up of 13 amino acids. V lost 2 bases and J 8 bases, leaving 12 bases between the germline ends. The CDR3 loop is CASSLQVGTEAFF. DNA of the CDR3: TGTGCCAGCAGTTTACAGGTGGGGACCGAAGCTTTCTTT.

This clonotype was seen only a few times. The chain links TRBV11-2 to TRBJ2-7; D gene ambiguous. CDR1 and CDR2 from the germline V gene are SGHAT and FQNNGV. The CDR3 spans 12 residues. V lost 5 bases and J lost 6, with 11 bases in between. This chain's CDR3 is CASSPGRAEQYF. The CDR3 DNA reads TGTGCCAGCAGCCCCGGTAGGGCCGAGCAGTACTTC.

By sample share, this clonotype is medium-sized. The rearrangement uses TRBV7-9 and TRBJ2-1; 8 nucleotides align to TRBD1. Germline V lookup: CDR1 SEHNR, CDR2 FQNEAQ (reference sequence). V lost 3 bases, J lost 7 bases, and 11 bases stayed unmatched. CDR3 length equals 16 residues. This chain's CDR3 is CASSFHGQGWGNEQFF. Here the CDR3 DNA reads TGTGCCAGCAGCTTTCATGGACAGGGCTGGGGGAATGAGCAGTTCTTC.

The sample holds a few counts of this clonotype. The rearrangement joins TRBV7-8 to TRBJ1-2, with 7 positions matching TRBD1. CDR3 length: 15 residues. Per germline, CDR1 SGHVS and CDR2 FQNEAQ. The V and J ends lost 1 base and 2 bases, in that order; junction bases with no gene match: 4. DNA of the CDR3: TGTGCCAGCAGCTTAGTAGGGACAGCAAACTATGGCTACACCTTC. Encoded protein: CASSLVGTANYGYTF. Filled out from reference TRBV7-8 and TRBJ1-2, the complete variable domain reads GAGVSQSPRYKVAKRGQDVALRCDPISGHVSLFWYQQALGQGPEFLTYFQNEAQLDKSGLPSDRFFAERPEGSVSTLKIQRTQQEDSAVYLCASSLVGTANYGYTFGSGTRLTVV.

The genes are TRBV9 and TRBJ1-5; tentatively, D is TRBD1 (5 bases). Deletions cut 1 base from V and 8 bases from J, with 10 bases between. Per the germline V gene, CDR1 is SGDLS and CDR2 is YYNGEE. The CDR3 sequence is 13 residues long. The CDR3 sequence: CASSVQGMEPQHF. The CDR3 bases are TGTGCCAGCAGCGTACAGGGTATGGAGCCCCAGCATTTT.

This chain links TRBV6-2 or TRBV6-3 with TRBJ2-1, with no clear D. The germline gives CDR1 MNHEY, CDR2 SVGEGT. Trimming pared 2 bases from V and 0 bases from J, leaving 8 bases between. The CDR3 is 15 amino acids. CDR3 DNA: TGTGCCAGCAGTTACCCGGCAGACTCCTACAATGAGCAGTTCTTC. Residues: CASSYPADSYNEQFF.

The J gene is TRBJ1-1, the V gene TRBV5-1, with 7 bases that match TRBD1. Germline V gene lookup returns CDR1 SGHRS and CDR2 YFSETQ. The ends lost 0 bases at V and 5 bases at J; junction bases unmatched: 10. This CDR3 has 16 amino acids. The CDR3 reads CASSLGRGGRLTEAFF. The DNA of the CDR3 is TGCGCCAGCAGCTTGGGACGAGGGGGCCGGTTGACTGAAGCTTTCTTT.

This clonotype showed up just a few times. The chain combines TRBV7-8 with TRBJ2-2; possible D gene TRBD2, 7 bases. Germline CDR1 and CDR2: SGHVS and FQNEAQ. The CDR3 runs 16 residues. Trimming took 5 bases from V and 7 from J, leaving 20 bases between them. The CDR3 DNA follows: TGTGCCAGCAGCGGAGGGGGGGCGGGGAGGTTCGGGGAGCTGTTTTTT. Translating it yields CASSGGGAGRFGELFF.

V gene TRBV5-6 combines with J gene TRBJ2-1, with TRBD2 matching over 10 bases. This CDR3 region has 16 residues. The V and J ends lost 0 bases and 7 bases, in that order; junction bases with no gene match: 7. Germline CDR1 and CDR2: SGHDT and YYEEEE. This chain's CDR3 is CASSLARAGGRNEQFF. The CDR3 DNA is TGTGCCAGCAGCTTGGCTAGAGCGGGGGGGAGGAATGAGCAGTTCTTC.

The chain joins TRBV19 to TRBJ1-2, with D tentatively TRBD1 (6 bases). This CDR3 contains 13 residues. CDR1 is LNHDA and CDR2 is SQIVND in the germline V gene (reference sequence). Trimming shortened V by 6 bases and J by 6 bases, and 14 bases separated the two germline ends. The CDR3 DNA follows: TGTGCCAGTAGCCATGGACAGTCGAATGGCTACACCTTC. Protein product: CASSHGQSNGYTF.

This chain joins TRBV25-1 and TRBJ2-2; 7 bases are shared with TRBD1. The junction had 15 bases not matched to a gene; V was cut back by 4 bases and J by 1 base. The CDR3 is made up of 19 amino acids. Per germline, CDR1 MGHDK and CDR2 SYGVNS. CDR3 loop: CASSGILLAGGGNTGELFF. The CDR3 region has the DNA TGTGCCAGCAGTGGAATCCTCCTGGCAGGGGGTGGGAACACCGGGGAGCTGTTTTTT.

J is TRBJ2-3 and V is TRBV6-5; 7 nucleotides line up with TRBD1. The CDR3 runs 16 residues. V shed 1 base, J shed 2 bases, and the junction held 6 bases outside the gene matches. Germline V gives CDR1 MNHEY, CDR2 SVGAGI. This chain's CDR3 is CASSYLGQENTDTQYF. The CDR3 DNA is TGTGCCAGCAGTTACTTAGGACAGGAAAACACAGATACGCAGTATTTT.

This clonotype has at least ten counts. The gene calls are TRBV7-9 and TRBJ2-7, with D unresolved. The germline V gene has CDR1 SEHNR and CDR2 FQNEAQ (reference sequence). V lost 2 bases to trimming and J lost 7 bases, with 15 bases between them. This CDR3 comprises 14 residues. The CDR3 nucleotides read TGTGCCAGCAGCTTATTCGCGGATGCCTGGGAGCAGTACTTC. It codes for CASSLFADAWEQYF.

This chain joins TRBV9 and TRBJ2-3; D is uncertain. The germline gives CDR1 SGDLS, CDR2 YYNGEE. This CDR3 contains 15 residues. Trimming removed 4 bases from V and 2 bases from J, with 14 bases in between. The CDR3 nucleotides are TGTGCCAGCAGCCCCTCCGGAAGCCACACAGATACGCAGTATTTT. Protein product: CASSPSGSHTDTQYF.

Many counts were recorded for this clonotype. The rearrangement joins TRBV7-9 to TRBJ2-5; D is unclear. Per germline, CDR1 SEHNR and CDR2 FQNEAQ (reference sequence). This CDR3 has 15 amino acids. V lost 1 base and J lost 0, with 9 bases in between. The CDR3, as DNA: TGTGCCAGCAGCTTAGGTATTGTGTACCAAGAGACCCAGTACTTC. Amino acid sequence: CASSLGIVYQETQYF.